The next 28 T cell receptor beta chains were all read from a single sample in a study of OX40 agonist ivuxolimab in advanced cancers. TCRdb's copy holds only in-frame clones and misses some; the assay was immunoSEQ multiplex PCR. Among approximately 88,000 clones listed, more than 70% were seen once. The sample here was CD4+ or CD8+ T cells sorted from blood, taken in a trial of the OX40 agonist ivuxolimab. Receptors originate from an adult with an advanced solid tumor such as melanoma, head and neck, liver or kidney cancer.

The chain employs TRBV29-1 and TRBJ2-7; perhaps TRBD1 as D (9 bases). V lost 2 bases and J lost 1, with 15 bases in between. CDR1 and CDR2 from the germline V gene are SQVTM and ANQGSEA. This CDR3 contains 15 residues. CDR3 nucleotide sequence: TGCAGCGTTGAACGGGGGGGACAGGGTTCCTACGAGCAGTACTTC. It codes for CSVERGGQGSYEQYF.

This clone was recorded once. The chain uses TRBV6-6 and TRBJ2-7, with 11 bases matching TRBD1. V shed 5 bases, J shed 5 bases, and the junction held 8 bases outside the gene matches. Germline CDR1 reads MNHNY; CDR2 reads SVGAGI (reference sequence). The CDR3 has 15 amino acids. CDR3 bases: TGTGCCAGCAGTCCTCCGGGACAGGGGGAACACGAGCAGTACTTC. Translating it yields CASSPPGQGEHEQYF.

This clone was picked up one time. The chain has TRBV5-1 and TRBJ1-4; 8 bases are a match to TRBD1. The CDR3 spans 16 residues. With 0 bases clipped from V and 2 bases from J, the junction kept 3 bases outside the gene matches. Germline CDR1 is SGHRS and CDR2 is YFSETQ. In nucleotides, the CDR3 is TGCGCCAGCAGCTTGGGGACAGGGTGGACTAATGAAAAACTGTTTTTT. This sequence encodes CASSLGTGWTNEKLFF.

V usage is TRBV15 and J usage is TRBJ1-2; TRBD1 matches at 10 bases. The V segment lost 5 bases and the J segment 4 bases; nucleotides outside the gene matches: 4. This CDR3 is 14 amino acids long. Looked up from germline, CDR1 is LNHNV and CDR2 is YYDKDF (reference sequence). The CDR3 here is CATSSRDRGYGYTF. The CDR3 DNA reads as TGTGCCACCAGCTCCCGGGACAGGGGCTATGGCTACACCTTC.

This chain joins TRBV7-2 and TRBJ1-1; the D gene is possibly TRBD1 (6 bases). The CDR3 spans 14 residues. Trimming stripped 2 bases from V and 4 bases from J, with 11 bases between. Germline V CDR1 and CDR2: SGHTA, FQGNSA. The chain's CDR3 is CASSLNRATTEAFF. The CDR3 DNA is TGTGCCAGCAGCTTAAACAGGGCGACCACTGAAGCTTTCTTT.

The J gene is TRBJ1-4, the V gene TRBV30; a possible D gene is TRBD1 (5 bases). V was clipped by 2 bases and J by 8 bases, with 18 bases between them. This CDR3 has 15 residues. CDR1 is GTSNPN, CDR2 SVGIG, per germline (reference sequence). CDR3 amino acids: CAWSIRGRGVEKLFF. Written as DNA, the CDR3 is TGTGCCTGGAGTATCCGGGGACGCGGGGTGGAAAAACTGTTTTTT. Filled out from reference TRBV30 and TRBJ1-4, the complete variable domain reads SQTIHQWPATLVQPVGSPLSLECTVEGTSNPNLYWYRQAAGRGLQLLFYSVGIGQISSEVPQNLSASRPQDRQFILSSKKLLLSDSGFYLCAWSIRGRGVEKLFFGSGTQLSVL.

The CDR3 DNA follows: TGTGCCTGGAGTGCCGAGACTGAGACCCAGTACTTC. Protein sequence: CAWSAETETQYF. This rearrangement joins TRBV30 to TRBJ2-5; no clear D. The CDR3 consists of 12 residues. V was pared by 1 base and J by 5 bases, with 8 bases between. CDR1 is GTSNPN and CDR2 is SVGIG in the germline V gene (reference sequence).

The CDR3 region is CASSLGSQGATYEQYF. In DNA, the CDR3 is TGCGCCAGCAGCTTGGGGTCGCAGGGGGCAACCTACGAGCAGTACTTC. The chain carries TRBV5-1 and TRBJ2-7; TRBD1 matches 8 bases. The CDR3 extends over 16 amino acids. The V gene end was trimmed by 0 bases and the J gene end by 2 bases; junction bases not matched to a gene: 7. The germline gives CDR1 SGHRS, CDR2 YFSETQ. Complete variable domain (other parts from reference TRBV5-1 and TRBJ2-7): KAGVTQTPRYLIKTRGQQVTLSCSPISGHRSVSWYQQTPGQGLQFLFEYFSETQRNKGNFPGRFSGRQFSNSRSEMNVSTLELGDSALYLCASSLGSQGATYEQYFGPGTRLTVT.

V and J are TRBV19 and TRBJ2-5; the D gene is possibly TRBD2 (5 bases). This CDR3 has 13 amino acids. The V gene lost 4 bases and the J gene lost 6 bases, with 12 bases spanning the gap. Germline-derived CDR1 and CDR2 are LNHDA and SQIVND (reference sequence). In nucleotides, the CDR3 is TGTGCCAGTAGTACGAGGGTAGATCAGACCCAGTACTTC. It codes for CASSTRVDQTQYF. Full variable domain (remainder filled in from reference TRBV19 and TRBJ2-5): DGGITQSPKYLFRKEGQNVTLSCEQNLNHDAMYWYRQDPGQGLRLIYYSQIVNDFQKGDIAEGYSVSREKKESFPLTVTSAQKNPTAFYLCASSTRVDQTQYFGPGTRLLVL.

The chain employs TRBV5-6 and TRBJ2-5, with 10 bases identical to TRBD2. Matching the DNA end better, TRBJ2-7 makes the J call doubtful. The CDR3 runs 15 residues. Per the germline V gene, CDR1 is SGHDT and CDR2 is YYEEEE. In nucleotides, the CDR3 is TGTGCCAGCAGCTTGCGGCTAGCGGGAGTAACCGAGCAGTACTTC. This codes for CASSLRLAGVTEQYF.

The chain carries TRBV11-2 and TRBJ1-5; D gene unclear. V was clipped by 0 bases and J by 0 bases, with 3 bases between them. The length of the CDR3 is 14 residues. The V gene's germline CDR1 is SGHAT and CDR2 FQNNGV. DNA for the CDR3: TGTGCCAGCAGCTTAGACTATAGCAATCAGCCCCAGCATTTT. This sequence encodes CASSLDYSNQPQHF.

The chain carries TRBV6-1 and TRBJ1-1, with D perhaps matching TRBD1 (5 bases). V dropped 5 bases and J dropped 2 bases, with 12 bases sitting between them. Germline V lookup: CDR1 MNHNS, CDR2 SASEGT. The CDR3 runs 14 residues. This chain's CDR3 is CASSTDTRNTEAFF. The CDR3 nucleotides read TGTGCCAGCAGTACGGACACGCGTAACACTGAAGCTTTCTTT.

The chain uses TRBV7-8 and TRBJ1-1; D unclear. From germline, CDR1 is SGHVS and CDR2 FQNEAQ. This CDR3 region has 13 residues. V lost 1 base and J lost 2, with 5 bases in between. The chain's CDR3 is CASSLVVNTEAFF. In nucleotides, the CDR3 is TGTGCCAGCAGCTTAGTAGTAAACACTGAAGCTTTCTTT.

The CDR3 bases are TGTGCCATCAGTGAGTCTCTGCCGTCCTACGAGCAGTACTTC. Its translation is CAISESLPSYEQYF. The chain is built from TRBV10-3 and TRBJ2-7; D remains ambiguous. The CDR3 has 14 amino acids. Germline assignment: CDR1 ENHRY and CDR2 SYGVKD. Trimming stripped 0 bases from V and 1 base from J, with 7 bases between.

This chain's CDR3 is CASSFFCLTQASEEQYF. For the CDR3, the DNA is TGTGCCAGCAGTTTTTTTTGTTTGACACAAGCTTCTGAAGAGCAGTACTTC. The genes are TRBV27 and TRBJ2-7, with D unresolved. The V gene lost 3 bases and the J gene lost 7 bases, with 25 bases spanning the gap. This CDR3 is built from 17 residues. Germline V gene data show CDR1 as MNHEY and CDR2 as SMNVEV (reference sequence).

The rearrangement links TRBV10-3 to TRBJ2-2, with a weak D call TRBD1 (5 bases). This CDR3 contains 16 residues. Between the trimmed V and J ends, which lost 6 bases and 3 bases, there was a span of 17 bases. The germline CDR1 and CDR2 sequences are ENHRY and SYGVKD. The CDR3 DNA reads TGTGCCATCAGATCTGGGGCTTTATCGGACACCGGGGAGCTGTTTTTT. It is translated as CAIRSGALSDTGELFF.

CDR3 nucleotides: TGTGCCAGCAGCTGGGGACACCAAGGGTACAATGAGCAGTTCTTC. Protein product: CASSWGHQGYNEQFF. V and J are TRBV11-3 and TRBJ2-1, with D perhaps matching TRBD1 (6 bases). V shed 4 bases and J shed 4 bases, with 14 bases lying between them. Germline assignment: CDR1 SGHNT and CDR2 YENEEA. CDR3 length: 15 residues.

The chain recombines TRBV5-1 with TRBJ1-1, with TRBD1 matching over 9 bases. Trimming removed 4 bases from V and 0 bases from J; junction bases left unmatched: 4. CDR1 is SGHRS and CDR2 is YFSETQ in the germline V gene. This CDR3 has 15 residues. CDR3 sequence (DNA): TGCGCCAGCAGCACCGGGACAGGGTTGAACACTGAAGCTTTCTTT. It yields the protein CASSTGTGLNTEAFF.

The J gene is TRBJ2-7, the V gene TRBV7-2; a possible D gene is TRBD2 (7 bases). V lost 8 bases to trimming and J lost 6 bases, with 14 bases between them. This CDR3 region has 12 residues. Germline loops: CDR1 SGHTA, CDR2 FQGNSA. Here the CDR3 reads CASGGRGSEQYF. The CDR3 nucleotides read TGTGCCAGCGGGGGGCGGGGGTCCGAGCAGTACTTC.

CDR3: CASSPRRGEFYEQYF. The CDR3 DNA sequence: TGTGCCAGCAGTCCCCGACGGGGCGAATTTTACGAGCAGTACTTC. The chain carries TRBV6-5 and TRBJ2-7, with D perhaps being TRBD1 or TRBD2 (5 bases each). Trimming left V 5 bases short and J 4 bases short, with 18 bases between. The germline V gene has CDR1 MNHEY and CDR2 SVGAGI. The CDR3 runs 15 residues.

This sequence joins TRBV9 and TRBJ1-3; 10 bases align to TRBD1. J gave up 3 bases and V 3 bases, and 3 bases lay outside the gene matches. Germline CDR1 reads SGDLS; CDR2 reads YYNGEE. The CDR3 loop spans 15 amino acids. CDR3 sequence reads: CASSGQGAIGNTIYF. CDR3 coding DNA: TGTGCCAGCAGCGGACAGGGGGCAATTGGAAACACCATATATTTT. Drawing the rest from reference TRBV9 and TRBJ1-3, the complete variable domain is DSGVTQTPKHLITATGQRVTLRCSPRSGDLSVYWYQQSLDQGLQFLIQYYNGEERAKGNILERFSAQQFPDLHSELNLSSLELGDSALYFCASSGQGAIGNTIYFGEGSWLTVV.

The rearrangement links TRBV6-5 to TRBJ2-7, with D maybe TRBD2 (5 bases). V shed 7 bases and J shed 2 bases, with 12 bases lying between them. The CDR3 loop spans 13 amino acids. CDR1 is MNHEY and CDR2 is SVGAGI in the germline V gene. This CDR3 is CASTHPGTYEQYF. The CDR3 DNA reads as TGTGCCAGCACCCACCCCGGGACCTACGAGCAGTACTTC.

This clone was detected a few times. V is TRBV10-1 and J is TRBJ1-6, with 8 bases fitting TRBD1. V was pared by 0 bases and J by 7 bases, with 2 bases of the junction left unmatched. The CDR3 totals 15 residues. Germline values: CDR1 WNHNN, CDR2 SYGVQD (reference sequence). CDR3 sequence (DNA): TGCGCCAGCAGTGAGTCGGACAGGGAGAATTCACCCCTCCACTTT. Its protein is CASSESDRENSPLHF.

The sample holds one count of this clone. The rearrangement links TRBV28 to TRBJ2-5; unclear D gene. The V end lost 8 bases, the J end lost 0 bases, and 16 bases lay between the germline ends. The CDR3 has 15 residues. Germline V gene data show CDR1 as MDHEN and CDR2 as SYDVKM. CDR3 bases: TGTGCCAGCTCGCCCGCGAGATGGTACCAAGAGACCCAGTACTTC. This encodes CASSPARWYQETQYF.

In nucleotides, the CDR3 is TGTGCCAGCAGTTACAGGGTCGGCAAGCCCCAGCATTTT. Translated: CASSYRVGKPQHF. The rearrangement uses TRBV6-5 and TRBJ1-5; D not resolved. Germline-derived CDR1 and CDR2 are MNHEY and SVGAGI. Between the trimmed V and J ends, which lost 2 bases and 8 bases, there was a span of 10 bases. This CDR3 region has 13 residues.

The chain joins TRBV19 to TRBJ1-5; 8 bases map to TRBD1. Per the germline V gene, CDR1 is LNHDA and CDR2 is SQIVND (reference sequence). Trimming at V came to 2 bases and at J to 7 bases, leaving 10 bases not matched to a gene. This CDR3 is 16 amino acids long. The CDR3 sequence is CASSISRGQGRQPQHF. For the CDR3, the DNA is TGTGCCAGTAGTATAAGCAGGGGGCAGGGACGGCAGCCCCAGCATTTT.

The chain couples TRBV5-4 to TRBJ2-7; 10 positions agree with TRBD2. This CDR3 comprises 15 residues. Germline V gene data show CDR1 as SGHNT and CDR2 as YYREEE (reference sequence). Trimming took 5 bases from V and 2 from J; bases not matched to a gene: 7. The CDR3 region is CASRLGTSAAYEQYF. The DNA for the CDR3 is TGTGCCAGCAGGTTAGGGACTAGCGCCGCCTACGAGCAGTACTTC. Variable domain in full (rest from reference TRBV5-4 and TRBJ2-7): ETGVTQSPTHLIKTRGQQVTLRCSSQSGHNTVSWYQQALGQGPQFIFQYYREEENGRGNFPPRFSGLQFPNYSSELNVNALELDDSALYLCASRLGTSAAYEQYFGPGTRLTVT.

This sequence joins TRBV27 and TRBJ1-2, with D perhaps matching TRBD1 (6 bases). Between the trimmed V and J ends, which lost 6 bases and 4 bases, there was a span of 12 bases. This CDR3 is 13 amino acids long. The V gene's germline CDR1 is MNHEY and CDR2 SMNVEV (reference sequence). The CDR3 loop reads CASSQRGGYGYTF. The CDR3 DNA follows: TGTGCCAGCAGCCAAAGGGGGGGCTATGGCTACACCTTC.